A selection of T cell receptor beta chains follows, all from one sample in a study of blood T cell repertoires in COVID-19. Measured with immunoSEQ multiplex PCR; TCRdb has only the in-frame clones, and not every one. The sample consists of approximately 97,000 clones, around four fifths of them appearing once. What was sequenced was peripheral blood. The receptors here all came from a man aged 40-49 years with active or convalescent COVID-19. Both conserved end residues are part of each CDR3. Each record gives: V gene, clone size, D gene, J gene, CDR3 protein, CDR3 DNA. D genes are given only for firm matches. Clone size, where shown, is once, few, many, or a class for clones that have expanded.

TRBV6-2/TRBV6-3	-	-	TRBJ2-3	CASSYSGAKTTDTQYF	TGTGCCAGCAGTTACTCGGGGGCAAAAACAACAGATACGCAGTATTTT
TRBV20-1	-	-	TRBJ2-7	CSARSGQEQYF	TGCAGTGCTAGATCTGGACAGGAGCAGTACTTC
TRBV7-9	few	-	TRBJ2-7	CASSFEGLGGTYEQYF	TGTGCCAGCAGCTTCGAGGGGCTCGGAGGGACCTACGAGCAGTACTTC
TRBV5-4	-	-	TRBJ2-7	CASSFQGLSSYEQYF	TGTGCCAGCAGCTTCCAGGGGTTGTCTTCCTACGAGCAGTACTTC
TRBV2	-	-	TRBJ1-2	CASTTANYGYTF	TGTGCCAGCACGACAGCTAACTATGGCTACACCTTC
TRBV10-3	-	-	TRBJ1-5	CAISDGQISNQPQHF	TGTGCCATCAGTGATGGACAGATTAGCAATCAGCCCCAGCATTTT
TRBV5-6	-	-	TRBJ1-4	CASSPQAVWQGNGEKLFF	TGTGCCAGCAGCCCCCAGGCCGTTTGGCAGGGAAATGGGGAAAAACTGTTTTTT
TRBV2	-	-	TRBJ1-4	CASSEQARNEKLFF	TGTGCCAGCAGTGAACAGGCCCGGAATGAAAAACTGTTTTTT
TRBV6-1	-	TRBD2	TRBJ2-2	CASSEQRGQTGELFF	TGTGCCAGCAGTGAGCAGCGGGGGCAGACCGGGGAGCTGTTTTTT
TRBV5-5	-	TRBD1	TRBJ1-1	CASSIGQGVGNTEAFF	TGTGCCAGCAGTATAGGACAGGGGGTAGGGAACACTGAAGCTTTCTTT
TRBV5-1	once	-	TRBJ2-2	CASDPGNTGELFF	TGCGCCAGCGACCCGGGGAACACCGGGGAGCTGTTTTTT
TRBV2	-	-	TRBJ2-7	CASTGGGYEQYF	TGTGCCTCCACCGGAGGAGGCTACGAGCAGTACTTC
TRBV3-1/TRBV3-2	-	-	TRBJ1-2	CASQGGGLTGGYTF	TGTGCCAGCCAAGGGGGAGGGTTGACTGGCGGCTACACCTTC
TRBV6-5	-	-	TRBJ1-1	CASSYTGQYATEAFF	TGTGCCAGCAGTTACACCGGACAGTACGCCACTGAAGCTTTCTTT
TRBV7-6	-	TRBD2	TRBJ2-2	CASSSSAGGSSGELFF	TGTGCCAGCAGCTCCTCAGCGGGGGGGTCTTCCGGGGAGCTGTTTTTT
TRBV19	-	TRBD1	TRBJ1-1	CASSIDTTGGAKKTEAFF	TGTGCCAGTAGTATAGATACGACAGGGGGCGCTAAGAAAACTGAAGCTTTCTTT
TRBV7-2	-	TRBD1	TRBJ1-1	CASSLTGGKNTEAFF	TGTGCCAGCAGCTTAACAGGGGGCAAGAACACTGAAGCTTTCTTT
TRBV18	once	-	TRBJ1-5	CASSQGVDQPQHF	TGTGCCAGCTCACAGGGGGTGGATCAGCCCCAGCATTTT
TRBV6-1	-	-	TRBJ1-3	CASSGYSFFSGNTIYF	TGTGCCAGCAGTGGCTACAGTTTTTTCTCTGGAAACACCATATATTTT
TRBV7-6	-	TRBD1	TRBJ2-1	CASDRANEQFF	TGTGCCAGCGACAGGGCCAATGAGCAGTTCTTC
TRBV2	once	-	TRBJ2-2	CACAGPQGGELFF	TGTGCCTGCGCGGGTCCTCAAGGGGGGGAGCTGTTTTTT
TRBV6-5	-	TRBD1	TRBJ1-2	CASKTGGPSNYGYTF	TGTGCCAGCAAGACAGGGGGACCTTCTAACTATGGCTACACCTTC
TRBV4-2	few	TRBD1	TRBJ2-1	CASSQPGQGGNEQFF	TGTGCCAGCAGCCAGCCCGGACAGGGGGGGAATGAGCAGTTCTTC
TRBV18	-	-	TRBJ2-2	CASSPEQGITGELFF	TGTGCCAGCTCACCGGAACAGGGTATAACCGGGGAGCTGTTTTTT
TRBV12-3/TRBV12-4	once	-	TRBJ2-6	CASGIPLLRVLTF	TGTGCCAGCGGTATTCCCCTCCTGCGAGTCCTGACTTTC
TRBV13	-	-	TRBJ1-1	CASSYGQGNTEAFF	TGTGCCAGCAGCTATGGCCAGGGGAACACTGAAGCTTTCTTT
TRBV7-2	-	-	TRBJ2-7	CASSQDWNYEQYF	TGTGCCAGCAGCCAGGACTGGAACTACGAGCAGTACTTC
TRBV6-6	-	TRBD2	TRBJ2-5	CASSPLGFGAGGKETQYF	TGTGCCAGCAGTCCCCTGGGGTTTGGAGCGGGGGGGAAAGAGACCCAGTACTTC
TRBV27	-	-	TRBJ1-1	CASSFEGRAFF	TGTGCCAGCAGTTTTGAGGGTAGGGCTTTCTTT
TRBV19	-	TRBD1	TRBJ2-1	CASRQGRDEQFF	TGTGCCAGTCGACAGGGGAGAGATGAGCAGTTCTTC
TRBV7-9	-	-	TRBJ1-1	CASSSQGVKTEAFF	TGTGCCAGCAGCTCCCAAGGGGTAAAGACTGAAGCTTTCTTT
TRBV5-1	-	TRBD1	TRBJ2-5	CASSSSVGGVETQYF	TGCGCCAGCAGCTCCTCTGTAGGGGGCGTAGAGACCCAGTACTTC
TRBV18	-	TRBD1	TRBJ1-1	CASSPRGDTEAFF	TGTGCCAGCTCACCCAGGGGGGACACTGAAGCTTTCTTT
TRBV7-2	few	TRBD1	TRBJ2-7	CASSRTGTEQYF	TGTGCCAGCAGCAGGACAGGGACCGAGCAGTACTTC
TRBV18	-	-	TRBJ1-2	CASSPPRRDYTF	TGTGCCAGCTCACCACCTCGGAGGGACTACACCTTC
TRBV19	-	TRBD2	TRBJ2-5	CASSPPPVSGRQETQYF	TGTGCCAGTAGTCCGCCTCCCGTATCCGGGAGGCAAGAGACCCAGTACTTC
TRBV29-1	-	-	TRBJ1-6	CSDLATGTTSSYNSPLHF	TGCAGCGACCTCGCGACCGGGACAACGAGCTCCTATAATTCACCCCTCCACTTT
TRBV18	few	-	TRBJ1-5	CASSQGQNQPQHF	TGTGCCAGCTCACAGGGACAAAATCAGCCCCAGCATTTT
TRBV2	-	-	TRBJ1-2	CASSDSYYGYTF	TGTGCCAGCAGTGACTCCTACTATGGCTACACCTTC
TRBV30	few	-	TRBJ1-5	CAWSVPGLNQPQHF	TGTGCCTGGAGTGTACCAGGCCTCAATCAGCCCCAGCATTTT
TRBV27	-	-	TRBJ1-1	CASSLGSEAFF	TGTGCCAGCAGTTTAGGCAGTGAAGCTTTCTTT
TRBV6-4	-	-	TRBJ2-2	CASKSTGTDGRGATGELFF	TGTGCCAGCAAAAGCACCGGGACAGACGGGCGGGGGGCCACCGGGGAGCTGTTTTTT
TRBV5-1	-	-	TRBJ1-1	CASSLGGQAEAFF	TGCGCCAGCAGCTTGGGTGGGCAGGCTGAAGCTTTCTTT
TRBV5-4	once	TRBD2	TRBJ2-3	CASSLGGGEDTQYF	TGTGCCAGCAGCTTAGGCGGGGGGGAGGATACGCAGTATTTT
TRBV11-2	-	-	TRBJ2-3	CASSPLDTQYF	TGTGCCAGCAGCCCCCTGGATACGCAGTATTTT
TRBV19	-	-	TRBJ2-1	CASSIQWPYNEQFF	TGTGCCAGTAGTATACAGTGGCCCTACAATGAGCAGTTCTTC
TRBV12-3/TRBV12-4	once	TRBD2	TRBJ2-1	CASSVTSYEQFF	TGTGCCAGCAGTGTGACTAGCTATGAGCAGTTCTTC
TRBV6-5	once	-	TRBJ1-5	CASRSQDQPQHF	TGTGCCAGCAGGAGTCAGGATCAGCCCCAGCATTTT
TRBV25-1	-	TRBD1	TRBJ1-1	CASSAWDRNTEAFF	TGTGCCAGCAGTGCCTGGGACAGGAACACTGAAGCTTTCTTT
TRBV9	-	TRBD1	TRBJ2-7	CASSTGTGFGYEQYF	TGTGCCAGCAGCACCGGGACAGGGTTTGGATACGAGCAGTACTTC
TRBV3-1/TRBV3-2	-	-	TRBJ1-1	CASSQTSDTEAFF	TGTGCCAGCAGCCAAACGTCAGATACTGAAGCTTTCTTT
TRBV30	-	TRBD1	TRBJ2-5	CAAAGGWGTQYF	TGTGCTGCGGCAGGGGGCTGGGGGACCCAGTACTTC
TRBV5-1	-	TRBD1	TRBJ1-3	CASSKTGDSGNTIYF	TGCGCCAGCAGCAAGACAGGGGACTCTGGAAACACCATATATTTT
TRBV4-1	-	-	TRBJ1-4	CASSPQGSTNEKLFF	TGCGCCAGCAGCCCCCAGGGGTCAACTAATGAAAAACTGTTTTTT
TRBV18	-	-	TRBJ1-2	CASSPEQGEGYTF	TGTGCCAGCTCACCTGAACAGGGAGAAGGCTACACCTTC